This T cell receptor beta chain was identified in a study of cytomegalovirus exposure and HLA in healthy donors. Study observations and caveats: The study put under 200 TCR beta chains on its list as cytomegalovirus-associated.

CDR1 is MGHRA and CDR2 is YSYEKL in the germline V gene. Trimming took 1 base from V and 2 from J, leaving 18 bases between them. The CDR3 contains 17 residues. On this clone itself: Its antigen is still unknown.

Sequenced by immunoSEQ multiplex PCR; TCRdb stores in-frame clones only, minus some. The sample records more than 95,000 clones, roughly 83% being singletons. The sequenced material came from PBMCs. The sequence was collected from a young man in good health and CMV-seronegative. The chain couples TRBV4-1 to TRBJ2-7; D gene uncertain. CDR3 DNA: TGCGCCAGCAGCCAAGTCCCGGAGTACGGCACCGCCTACGAGCAGTACTTC. Protein product: CASSQVPEYGTAYEQYF.